Included here is one T cell receptor beta chain sequence, with context. This record belongs to a study of immune reconstitution after stem cell transplant in scleroderma. This CDR3 is built from 16 residues. In germline, CDR1 is LGHNA, CDR2 YNFKEQ. Trimming removed 1 base from V and 5 bases from J; junction bases left unmatched: 9. Using its own MiXCR run on the RT-PCR reads, TCRdb lists one record per CDR3 protein. The data contain about 480 distinct CDR3 sequences, more than 20% of them singletons. This sequence originates from a female donor with systemic sclerosis. The chain is built from TRBV4-2 and TRBJ2-5; 8 bases agree with TRBD2. This material was obtained before or after autologous hematopoietic stem cell transplantation (not recorded which). The CDR3 DNA follows: TGTGCCAGCAGCCAAGTTCCCACGGGGGGGCATGAGACCCAGTACTTC. Protein: CASSQVPTGGHETQYF.